Following are 12 T cell receptor beta chains from one sample sequenced in a study of tumor-infiltrating lymphocytes in primary liver carcinoma. Blood RNA originated from unsorted whole blood, with germline DNA additionally extracted. Starting from approximately 0.45 ug of total RNA, TCR beta cDNA was produced with a primer in the constant region. Three rounds of nested multiplex PCR with slightly modified ARM-PCR produced TCR beta libraries. A C-beta reverse primer and TRBV1-TRBV30 forward primers served in each of the first two PCR rounds, at ten to eleven cycles apiece. TCRdb re-called the multiplex PCR reads through MiXCR, storing one row per CDR3 protein. The data contain some 200,000 distinct CDR3 sequences, approximately 64% of them singletons. Source material: peripheral blood. These receptor sequences come from a woman aged 55 to 70 with primary liver carcinoma and hepatitis B virus infection.

In regard to this clonotype: A read error is possible here, since a much larger clone lies one base away. J is TRBJ2-7 and V is TRBV4-2; 11 bases line up with TRBD2. This CDR3 is 15 amino acids long. CDR1 is LGHNA and CDR2 is YNFKEQ in the germline V gene. The junction had 4 bases not matched to a gene; V was cut back by 0 bases and J by 6 bases. The CDR3 sequence is CASSQEGLAVSEQYF. The CDR3 DNA follows: TGTGCCAGCAGCCAAGAGGGACTAGCGGTATCCGAGCAGTACTTC.

The rearrangement links TRBV11-3 to TRBJ2-1; unclear D gene. The V gene lost 9 bases and the J gene lost 0 bases, with 12 bases spanning the gap. The CDR3 is 14 amino acids. Per the germline V gene, CDR1 is SGHNT and CDR2 is YENEEA. CDR3: CARNLASSYNEQFF. CDR3 nucleotide sequence: TGTGCCAGAAATCTGGCTAGCTCCTACAATGAGCAGTTCTTC.

As regards this clonotype: One junction end disagrees with the germline gene, perhaps due to a read error. The chain is built from TRBV11-2 and TRBJ2-1; 10 nucleotides align to TRBD2. The germline V gene has CDR1 SGHAT and CDR2 FQNNGV. CDR3 length: 16 residues. CDR3 coding DNA: TGTGCCGGCAGCTTAGCCGGGACTAGCGTGAGACATGAGCAGTTCTTC. It specifies CAGSLAGTSVRHEQFF. Looking up the rest from reference TRBV11-2 and TRBJ2-1 gives the full variable domain: EAGVAQSPRYKIIEKRQSVAFWCNPISGHATLYWYQQILGQGPKLLIQFQNNGVVDDSQLPKDRFSAERLKGVDSTLKIQPAKLEDSAVYLCAGSLAGTSVRHEQFFGPGTRLTVL.

The rearrangement uses TRBV28 and TRBJ1-2, with D uncertain. V dropped 6 bases and J dropped 3 bases, with 8 bases sitting between them. CDR1 MDHEN and CDR2 SYDVKM come from the germline V gene. The CDR3 covers 12 residues. The CDR3 protein is CASRGMDYGYTF. For the CDR3, the DNA is TGTGCCAGCAGGGGTATGGACTATGGCTACACCTTC.

This clonotype was recorded only once. This sequence may be a read error, since a much larger clone differs from it by one base. The V and J genes are TRBV5-5 and TRBJ1-2, with TRBD1 identical over 7 bases. Germline loops: CDR1 SGHKS, CDR2 YYEKEE (reference sequence). This CDR3 has 11 residues. The CDR3 nucleotides are TGTGTCAGCAGCACGACAGGGAACCCCTTCTTC. Translation gives CVSSTTGNPFF.

This chain connects TRBV2 to TRBJ1-6; 9 bases line up with TRBD1. V lost 6 bases, J lost 8 bases, and 11 bases stayed unmatched. This CDR3 contains 16 residues. The germline V gene has CDR1 SNHLY and CDR2 FYNNEI. The CDR3: CASRKTGTGNYSPLHF. The CDR3 DNA is TGTGCCAGCAGGAAAACTGGGACAGGGAATTATTCACCCCTCCACTTT.

About this clonotype: A clone one base away is much larger, so this may be a read error. The CDR3 region has the DNA TGTGCCGGCAGTCGGGGTAACGAGCAGTACTTC. This gives the protein CAGSRGNEQYF. The chain couples TRBV6-6 to TRBJ2-7; D is possibly TRBD2 (5 bases). This CDR3 comprises 11 residues. From germline, CDR1 is MNHNY and CDR2 SVGAGI (reference sequence).

As regards this clonotype: Since a much larger clone is just one base distant, this may be a read error. This chain connects TRBV6-2 or TRBV6-3 to TRBJ2-2; D not certain. Germline CDR1 is MNHEY and CDR2 is SVGEGT. The V end was cut by 3 bases, the J end by 8 bases, with 16 bases between. The CDR3 spans 15 residues. CDR3 sequence: CASSYLVRSSGELFF. The CDR3 region has the DNA TGTGCCAGCAGTTATTTAGTCAGGAGCTCTGGGGAGCTGTTTTTT.

On this clonotype: Mismatch with germline at one junction end may stem from a read error. This chain joins TRBV29-1 and TRBJ1-5, with 7 bases lining up with TRBD1. The germline CDR1 and CDR2 sequences are SQVTM and ANQGSEA. The CDR3 is 13 residues long. The CDR3 spells CSVGTGLNQPRHF. The CDR3 region has the DNA TGCAGCGTTGGGACAGGACTGAATCAGCCCCGGCATTTT. Drawing the rest from reference TRBV29-1 and TRBJ1-5, the complete variable domain is SAVISQKPSRDICQRGTSLTIQCQVDSQVTMMFWYRQQPGQSLTLIATANQGSEATYESGFVIDKFPISRPNLTFSTLTVSNMSPEDSSIYLCSVGTGLNQPRHFGDGTRLSIL.

V and J are TRBV5-1 and TRBJ2-1; TRBD2 matches 9 bases. V shed 3 bases, J shed 6 bases, and the junction held 13 bases outside the gene matches. The germline gives CDR1 SGHRS, CDR2 YFSETQ. The CDR3 has 17 residues. CDR3 residues: CASSSVGLADVSNEQFF. CDR3 nucleotide sequence: TGCGCCAGCAGCTCAGTGGGACTAGCCGATGTCAGCAATGAGCAGTTCTTC.

With respect to this clonotype: A much larger clone sits a single nucleotide away, making a read error possible. CDR3 in amino acids: CASRVAPFTYNEQSF. The CDR3 DNA is TGTGCCAGCAGGGTCGCGCCCTTTACCTACAATGAGCAGTCCTTC. The gene calls are TRBV6-1 and TRBJ2-1; D uncertain. CDR1 and CDR2 from the germline V gene are MNHNS and SASEGT. The CDR3 is 15 amino acids.

Concerning this clonotype itself: One base away lies a much larger clone, so this may be a sequencing read error. This chain uses TRBV28 with TRBJ1-5; TRBD1 agrees at 7 bases. The CDR3 is 15 amino acids. The germline V gene has CDR1 MDHEN and CDR2 SYDVKM. CDR3 sequence: CVSSSWDRRNQPQHF. The CDR3 DNA is TGTGTCAGCAGTTCCTGGGACAGACGCAATCAGCCCCAGCATTTT. The whole variable domain, filled in from reference TRBV28 and TRBJ1-5, reads DVKVTQSSRYLVKRTGEKVFLECVQDMDHENMFWYRQDPGLGLRLIYFSYDVKMKEKGDIPEGYSVSREKKERFSLILESASTNQTSMYLCVSSSWDRRNQPQHFGDGTRLSIL.